This is a list of T cell receptor beta chains from one sample in a study of blood T cell repertoires in COVID-19. Assay used: immunoSEQ multiplex PCR; TCRdb lists only in-frame clones, some missing. This sample has roughly 230,000 clones; around 82% occur once, and the top ten carry about 3.9%. Sample: peripheral blood. The receptors originated from a woman older than 75 with acute or convalescent COVID-19. CDR3s include the opening cysteine and the closing phenylalanine or tryptophan. The D gene is left open where the match is weak. Clone size is given for some rows only: seen once, a few or many times, or a class if the clone is expanded.

clone_size j_call v_call d_call cdr3_aa cdr3_nt
- TRBJ1-2 TRBV7-9 - CASSQLVQSNGYTF TGTGCCAGCAGCCAACTAGTGCAGTCGAATGGCTACACCTTC
- TRBJ2-3 TRBV9 TRBD2 CASSVGIQRGSTDTQYF TGTGCCAGCAGCGTAGGCATCCAGCGGGGGTCGACAGATACGCAGTATTTT
- TRBJ2-7 TRBV10-3 TRBD1 CATTDRALSYEQYF TGTGCCACCACGGACAGGGCGCTTTCGTACGAGCAGTACTTC
- TRBJ2-1 TRBV12-5 - CASGLAGVGRQFF TGTGCTAGTGGTTTGGCCGGGGTTGGGCGGCAGTTCTTC
few TRBJ1-1 TRBV7-3 - CASRRQANTEAFF TGTGCCAGCCGGCGACAGGCGAACACTGAAGCTTTCTTT
once TRBJ1-1 TRBV27 TRBD1 CASSLLGQGVGNTEAFF TGTGCCAGCAGTTTACTGGGACAGGGGGTGGGGAACACTGAAGCTTTCTTT
- TRBJ1-5 TRBV19 TRBD1 CASSPSGQGRNQPQHF TGTGCCAGTAGTCCATCGGGACAGGGACGCAATCAGCCCCAGCATTTT
- TRBJ1-1 TRBV19 TRBD1 CASRQGQSIFTEAFF TGTGCCAGCAGACAGGGACAGTCCATTTTCACTGAAGCTTTCTTT
- TRBJ2-3 TRBV11-3 - CASSLGRGSDTQYF TGTGCCAGCAGCCTAGGACGGGGGTCAGATACGCAGTATTTT
- TRBJ1-4 TRBV18 - CASSPRRINEKLFF TGTGCCAGCTCACCAAGGCGGATTAATGAAAAACTGTTTTTT
- TRBJ1-2 TRBV5-6 TRBD1 CASQGANYGYTF TGTGCCAGCCAGGGGGCTAACTATGGCTACACCTTC
- TRBJ2-7 TRBV7-2 TRBD1 CASSLKGQGHYEQYF TGTGCCAGCAGCCTCAAGGGACAGGGGCACTACGAGCAGTACTTC
- TRBJ2-7 TRBV6-6 TRBD1 CASSSSDRAYEQYF TGTGCCAGCAGTTCCTCAGACAGGGCCTACGAGCAGTACTTC
- TRBJ1-2 TRBV28 - CASSPPVGTNYGYTF TGTGCCAGCAGCCCCCCCGTCGGGACAAACTATGGCTACACCTTC
- TRBJ1-1 TRBV7-9 TRBD1 CASSLQQGPDEAFF TGTGCCAGCAGCTTACAACAGGGGCCAGATGAAGCTTTCTTT
few TRBJ1-6 TRBV6-2/TRBV6-3 TRBD1 CASSSTGAGSPLHF TGTGCCAGCAGTTCGACAGGGGCGGGTTCACCCCTCCACTTT
- TRBJ2-5 TRBV29-1 - CSVEGRQGETQYF TGCAGCGTTGAAGGGCGGCAGGGAGAGACCCAGTACTTC
- TRBJ2-3 TRBV5-1 - CASSPDGGGPGDTQYF TGCGCCAGCAGCCCCGATGGGGGGGGGCCCGGAGATACGCAGTATTTT
few TRBJ1-6 TRBV2 - CASSDRAQASPLHF TGTGCCAGCAGTGACAGGGCACAGGCTTCACCCCTCCACTTT
- TRBJ2-7 TRBV27 - CASSLRGAGPYEQYF TGTGCCAGCAGTTTACGGGGGGCAGGTCCTTACGAGCAGTACTTC
few TRBJ1-1 TRBV2 - CASNPEGIRMNTEAFF TGTGCCAGCAATCCGGAGGGTATTCGGATGAACACTGAAGCTTTCTTT
- TRBJ2-3 TRBV4-2 TRBD2 CASSQDWTSGPGVADTQYF TGTGCCAGCAGCCAAGATTGGACTAGCGGGCCGGGCGTAGCAGATACGCAGTATTTT
- TRBJ2-1 TRBV5-4 TRBD2 CASSLAGGLAGVYEQFF TGTGCCAGCAGCTTGGCCGGCGGACTAGCGGGGGTCTATGAGCAGTTCTTC
- TRBJ1-1 TRBV6-4 - CASSAQAQKSEAFF TGTGCCAGCAGTGCCCAGGCCCAAAAGTCTGAAGCTTTCTTT
- TRBJ1-2 TRBV11-3 TRBD1 CASSSTSDRGHGYTF TGTGCCAGCAGCTCCACCTCGGACAGGGGGCATGGCTACACCTTC
- TRBJ1-2 TRBV7-3 - CASTSTPGTGYGYTF TGTGCCAGCACCTCAACACCGGGGACTGGCTATGGCTACACCTTC
few TRBJ2-7 TRBV18 - CASSRVEGRDEQYF TGTGCCAGCTCACGGGTGGAAGGCCGGGACGAGCAGTACTTC
- TRBJ2-1 TRBV9 TRBD2 CASSVLGSGGDYNEQFF TGTGCCAGCAGCGTACTTGGGAGCGGGGGGGACTACAATGAGCAGTTCTTC
- TRBJ1-2 TRBV27 TRBD1 CASRSSGQGAEGYTF TGTGCCAGCAGATCCTCGGGACAGGGGGCGGAGGGCTACACCTTC
- TRBJ1-1 TRBV3-1/TRBV3-2 - CASRRQLNTEAFF TGTGCCAGCAGACGACAGTTGAACACTGAAGCTTTCTTT
- TRBJ2-2 TRBV27 TRBD2 CASSLYPPGGDSVSTGELFF TGTGCCAGCAGTTTATATCCCCCCGGGGGGGACTCGGTTTCTACCGGGGAGCTGTTTTTT
- TRBJ1-1 TRBV14 - CASSQTGLRRTEAFF TGTGCCAGCAGCCAAACGGGGTTGAGGAGGACTGAAGCTTTCTTT
- TRBJ1-1 TRBV20-1 - CSASNWGGVEAFF TGCAGTGCTAGTAACTGGGGAGGGGTTGAAGCTTTCTTT
- TRBJ2-2 TRBV6-6 - CASSSPGRELFF TGTGCCAGCAGTTCCCCCGGGAGGGAGCTGTTTTTT
- TRBJ2-1 TRBV21-1 - CASSTRTSAYNEQFF TGTGCCAGCAGCACCAGGACTAGCGCTTACAATGAGCAGTTCTTC
- TRBJ1-6 TRBV7-2 - CASSLDRVGNSPLHF TGTGCCAGCAGCTTAGACAGGGTGGGTAATTCACCCCTCCACTTT
few TRBJ2-1 TRBV19 - CATKRRDTGDNEQFF TGTGCCACTAAGAGGAGGGATACAGGGGACAATGAGCAGTTCTTC
- TRBJ1-5 TRBV2 - CASSGQNSNQPQHF TGTGCCAGCAGTGGGCAGAATAGCAATCAGCCCCAGCATTTT
few TRBJ1-6 TRBV6-6 - CASSSGKVNSPLHF TGTGCCAGCAGTTCAGGGAAAGTCAATTCACCCCTCCACTTT
- TRBJ1-1 TRBV2 - CASTRGAPNTEAFF TGTGCCAGCACTAGGGGTGCTCCGAACACTGAAGCTTTCTTT
- TRBJ2-5 TRBV7-2 TRBD1 CASSLGGTGGLETQYF TGTGCCAGCAGCTTAGGTGGGACAGGGGGCCTAGAGACCCAGTACTTC
- TRBJ1-5 TRBV30 - CAWSVLGSNQPQHF TGTGCCTGGAGTGTACTTGGTAGCAATCAGCCCCAGCATTTT